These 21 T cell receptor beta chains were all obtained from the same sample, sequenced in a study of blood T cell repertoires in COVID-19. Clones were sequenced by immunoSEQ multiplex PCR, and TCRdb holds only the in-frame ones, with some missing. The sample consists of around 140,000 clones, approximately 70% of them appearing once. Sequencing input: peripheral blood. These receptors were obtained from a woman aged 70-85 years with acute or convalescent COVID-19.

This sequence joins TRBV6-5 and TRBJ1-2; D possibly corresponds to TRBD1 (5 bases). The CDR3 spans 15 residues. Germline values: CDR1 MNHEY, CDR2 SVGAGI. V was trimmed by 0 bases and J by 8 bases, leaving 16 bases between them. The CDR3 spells CASSYSAGRVLGYTF. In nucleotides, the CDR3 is TGTGCCAGCAGTTACTCAGCGGGCAGGGTGTTGGGCTACACCTTC.

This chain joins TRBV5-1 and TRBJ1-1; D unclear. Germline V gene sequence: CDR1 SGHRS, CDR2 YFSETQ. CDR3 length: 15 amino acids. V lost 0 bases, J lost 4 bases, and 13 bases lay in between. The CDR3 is CASSLGSSGSTEAFF. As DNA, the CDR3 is TGCGCCAGCAGCTTGGGCTCTTCGGGGAGCACTGAAGCTTTCTTT.

The CDR3 protein is CAAVGGASGRNEQFF. The CDR3 region has the DNA TGTGCCGCGGTCGGTGGGGCTAGCGGGAGGAATGAGCAGTTCTTC. The chain uses TRBV30 and TRBJ2-1; TRBD2 aligns across 11 bases. The CDR3 spans 15 residues. Looked up from germline, CDR1 is GTSNPN and CDR2 is SVGIG (reference sequence). V was clipped by 8 bases and J by 7 bases; unmatched bases: 13.

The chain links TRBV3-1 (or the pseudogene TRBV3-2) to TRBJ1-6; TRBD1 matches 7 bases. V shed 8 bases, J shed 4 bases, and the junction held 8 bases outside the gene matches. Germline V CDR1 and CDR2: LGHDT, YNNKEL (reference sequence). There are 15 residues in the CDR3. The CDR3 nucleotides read TGTGCCAGCCAGAGGCGGGACAGTTATAATTCACCCCTCCACTTT. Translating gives CASQRRDSYNSPLHF.

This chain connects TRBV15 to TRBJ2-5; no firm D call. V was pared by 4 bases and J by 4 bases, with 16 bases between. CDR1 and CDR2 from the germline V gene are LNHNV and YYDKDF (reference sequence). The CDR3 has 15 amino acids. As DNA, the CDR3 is TGTGCCACCAGCAAAAACTTACCAAATCGAGAGACCCAGTACTTC. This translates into CATSKNLPNRETQYF. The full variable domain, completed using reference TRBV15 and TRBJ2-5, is DAMVIQNPRYQVTQFGKPVTLSCSQTLNHNVMYWYQQKSSQAPKLLFHYYDKDFNNEADTPDNFQSRRPNTSFCFLDIRSPGLGDTAMYLCATSKNLPNRETQYFGPGTRLLVL.

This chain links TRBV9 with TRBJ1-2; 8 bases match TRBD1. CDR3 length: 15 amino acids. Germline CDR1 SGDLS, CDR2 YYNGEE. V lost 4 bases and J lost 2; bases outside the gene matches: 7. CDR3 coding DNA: TGTGCCAGCAGCATTCAGGGGGCAACAAACTATGGCTACACCTTC. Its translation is CASSIQGATNYGYTF.

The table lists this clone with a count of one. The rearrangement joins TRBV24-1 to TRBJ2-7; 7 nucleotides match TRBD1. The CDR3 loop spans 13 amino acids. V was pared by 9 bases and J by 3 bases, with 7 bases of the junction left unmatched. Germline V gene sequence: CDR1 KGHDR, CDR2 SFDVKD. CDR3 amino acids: CATRDRFFYEQYF. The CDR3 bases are TGTGCCACCCGGGACAGATTCTTCTACGAGCAGTACTTC.

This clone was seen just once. CDR3 nucleotides: TGTGCCAGCAGCCAAGTCGATGGCAAAAACCCCTACGAGCAGTACTTC. It yields the protein CASSQVDGKNPYEQYF. This chain links TRBV3-1 (or the pseudogene TRBV3-2) with TRBJ2-7; D uncertain. Trimming pared 1 base from V and 2 bases from J, leaving 15 bases between. This CDR3 spans 16 amino acids. CDR1 and CDR2 from the germline V gene are LGHDT and YNNKEL (reference sequence).

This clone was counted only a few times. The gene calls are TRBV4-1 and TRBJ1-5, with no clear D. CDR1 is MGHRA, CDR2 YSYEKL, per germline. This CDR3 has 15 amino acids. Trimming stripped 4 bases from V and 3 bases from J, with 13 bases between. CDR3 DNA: TGCGCCAGCAGCCTAAACGGGTTTACCAATCAGCCCCAGCATTTT. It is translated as CASSLNGFTNQPQHF.

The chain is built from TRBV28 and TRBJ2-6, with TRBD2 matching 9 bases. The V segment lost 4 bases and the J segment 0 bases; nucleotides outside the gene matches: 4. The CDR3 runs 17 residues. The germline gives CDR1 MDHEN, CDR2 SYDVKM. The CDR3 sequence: CASSSASGASGANVLTF. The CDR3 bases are TGTGCCAGCAGTTCGGCTAGCGGGGCCTCTGGGGCCAACGTCCTGACTTTC.

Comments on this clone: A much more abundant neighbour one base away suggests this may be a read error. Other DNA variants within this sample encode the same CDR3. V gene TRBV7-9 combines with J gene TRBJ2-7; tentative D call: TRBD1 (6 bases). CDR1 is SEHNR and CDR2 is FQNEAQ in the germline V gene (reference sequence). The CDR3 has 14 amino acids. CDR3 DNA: TGTGCCAGCAGCTCAGGGGAGAGCTCCTATGAGCAGTACTTC. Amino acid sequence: CASSSGESSYEQYF.

The CDR3 sequence: CASRQTGEAYNEQFF. The CDR3 bases are TGTGCCAGCAGACAGACAGGGGAGGCCTACAATGAGCAGTTCTTC. The rearrangement joins TRBV6-5 to TRBJ2-1; 8 bases agree with TRBD1. Germline V gene sequence: CDR1 MNHEY, CDR2 SVGAGI. The CDR3 spans 15 residues. The V gene end was trimmed by 6 bases and the J gene end by 2 bases; junction bases not matched to a gene: 6.

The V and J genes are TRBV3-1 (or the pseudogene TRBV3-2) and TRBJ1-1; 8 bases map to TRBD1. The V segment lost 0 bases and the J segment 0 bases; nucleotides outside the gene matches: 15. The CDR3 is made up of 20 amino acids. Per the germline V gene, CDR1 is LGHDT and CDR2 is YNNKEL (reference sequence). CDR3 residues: CASSQEREAGGVVMNTEAFF. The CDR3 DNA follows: TGTGCCAGCAGCCAAGAACGGGAGGCAGGGGGCGTCGTCATGAACACTGAAGCTTTCTTT.

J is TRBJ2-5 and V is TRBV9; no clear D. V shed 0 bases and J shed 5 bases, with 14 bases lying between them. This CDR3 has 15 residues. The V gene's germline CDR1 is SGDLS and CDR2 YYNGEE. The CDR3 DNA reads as TGTGCCAGCAGCGTAGTGCCTAGTAACTTCGAGACCCAGTACTTC. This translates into CASSVVPSNFETQYF.

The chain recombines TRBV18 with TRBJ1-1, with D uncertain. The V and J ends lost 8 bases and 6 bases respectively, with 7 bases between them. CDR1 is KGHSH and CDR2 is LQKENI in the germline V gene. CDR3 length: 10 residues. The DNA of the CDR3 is TGTGCCAGCAACGGGGCTGAAGCTTTCTTT. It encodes CASNGAEAFF.

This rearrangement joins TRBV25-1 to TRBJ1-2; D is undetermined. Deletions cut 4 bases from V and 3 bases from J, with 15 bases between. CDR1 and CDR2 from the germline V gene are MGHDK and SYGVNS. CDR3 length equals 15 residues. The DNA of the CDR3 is TGTGCCAGCAGTGGCTTTCAGGTCGGCCACTATGGCTACACCTTC. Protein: CASSGFQVGHYGYTF.

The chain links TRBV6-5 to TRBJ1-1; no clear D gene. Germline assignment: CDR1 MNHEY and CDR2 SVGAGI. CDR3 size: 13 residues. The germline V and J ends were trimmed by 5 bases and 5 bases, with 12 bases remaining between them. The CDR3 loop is CASSSLGGTEAFF. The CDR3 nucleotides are TGTGCCAGCAGTAGTCTCGGAGGGACTGAAGCTTTCTTT.

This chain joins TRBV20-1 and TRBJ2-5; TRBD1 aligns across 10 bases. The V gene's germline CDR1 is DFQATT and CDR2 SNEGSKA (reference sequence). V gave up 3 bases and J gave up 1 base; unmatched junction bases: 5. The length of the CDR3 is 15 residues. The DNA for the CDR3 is TGCAGTGCTAGTTCCGGGACAGGGGCCCAAGAGACCCAGTACTTC. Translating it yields CSASSGTGAQETQYF.

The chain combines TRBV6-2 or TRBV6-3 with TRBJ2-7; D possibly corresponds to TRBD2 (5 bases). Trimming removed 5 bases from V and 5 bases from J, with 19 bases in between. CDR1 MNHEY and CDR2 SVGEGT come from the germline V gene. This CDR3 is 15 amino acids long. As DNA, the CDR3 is TGTGCCAGCAGTACATTTGGAGGATCGGTGGACGAGCAGTACTTC. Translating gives CASSTFGGSVDEQYF.

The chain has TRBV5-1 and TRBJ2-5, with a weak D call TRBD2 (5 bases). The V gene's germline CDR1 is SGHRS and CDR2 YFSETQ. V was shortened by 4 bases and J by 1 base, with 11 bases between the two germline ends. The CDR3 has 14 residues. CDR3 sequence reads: CASSPGAAQETQYF. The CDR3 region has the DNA TGCGCCAGCAGCCCAGGAGCGGCCCAAGAGACCCAGTACTTC.

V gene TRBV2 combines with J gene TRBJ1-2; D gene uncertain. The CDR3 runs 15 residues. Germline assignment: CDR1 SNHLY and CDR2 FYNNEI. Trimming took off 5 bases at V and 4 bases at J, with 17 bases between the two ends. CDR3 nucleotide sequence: TGTGCCAGCAGTCGGGCGGGATCGTCAGTCTATGGCTACACCTTC. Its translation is CASSRAGSSVYGYTF.